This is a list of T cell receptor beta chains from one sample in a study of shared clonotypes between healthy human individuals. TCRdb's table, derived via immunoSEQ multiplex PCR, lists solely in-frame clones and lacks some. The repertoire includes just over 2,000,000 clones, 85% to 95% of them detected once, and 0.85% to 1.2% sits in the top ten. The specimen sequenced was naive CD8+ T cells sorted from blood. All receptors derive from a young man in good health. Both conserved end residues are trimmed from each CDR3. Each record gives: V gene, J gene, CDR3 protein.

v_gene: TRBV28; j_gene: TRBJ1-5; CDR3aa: ASRWRGGDQPQH
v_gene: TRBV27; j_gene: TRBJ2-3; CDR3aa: ASSLVRTQGSDTQY
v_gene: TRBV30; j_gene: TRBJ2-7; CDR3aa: ACKDRGPGSEQY
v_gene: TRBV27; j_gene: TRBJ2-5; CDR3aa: ASSLWGTRGETQY
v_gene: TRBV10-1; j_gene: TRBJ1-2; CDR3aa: ASRYNAIRYGYT
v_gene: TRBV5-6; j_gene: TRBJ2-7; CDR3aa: ASRRQASYEQY
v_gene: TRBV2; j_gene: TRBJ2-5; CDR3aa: ASSEMTSLGTQY
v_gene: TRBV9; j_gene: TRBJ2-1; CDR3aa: ASSVGAGTYNEQF
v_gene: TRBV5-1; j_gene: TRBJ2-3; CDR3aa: ASSYTGTTDTQY
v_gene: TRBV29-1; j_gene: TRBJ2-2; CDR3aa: SVIWAGETGELF
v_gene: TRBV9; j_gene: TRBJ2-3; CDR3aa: ASSGLGRTDTQY
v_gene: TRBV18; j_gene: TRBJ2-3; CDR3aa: ASSPHASQDTQY
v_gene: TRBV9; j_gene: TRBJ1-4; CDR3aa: ASSAGTATNEKLF
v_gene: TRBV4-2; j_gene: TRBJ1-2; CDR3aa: ASSQGTGSGYT
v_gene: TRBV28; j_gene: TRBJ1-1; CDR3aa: ASSPGQEAMNTEAF
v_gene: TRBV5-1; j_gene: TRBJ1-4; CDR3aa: ASSTGPGQGSTNEKLF
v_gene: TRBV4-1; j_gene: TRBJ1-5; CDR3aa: ASSQVGEGQPQH
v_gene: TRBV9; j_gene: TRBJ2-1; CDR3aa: ASSVGKTSGFYNEQF
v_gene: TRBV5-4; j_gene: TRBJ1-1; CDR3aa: ASSNWTVNTEAF
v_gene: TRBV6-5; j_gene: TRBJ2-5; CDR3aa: ASSYSGGDLVTQY
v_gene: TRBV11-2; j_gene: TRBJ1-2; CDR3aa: ASSLGEAYGYT
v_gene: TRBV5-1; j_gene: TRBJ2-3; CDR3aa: ASSLETSSTDTQY
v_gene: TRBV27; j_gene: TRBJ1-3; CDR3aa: ATRPGGSSGNTIY
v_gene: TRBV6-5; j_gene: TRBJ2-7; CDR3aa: ASSYLFGSSGYEQY
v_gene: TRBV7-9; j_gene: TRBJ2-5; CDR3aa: ASSSTGGFQETQY
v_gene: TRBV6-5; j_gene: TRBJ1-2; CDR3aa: ASSEQGTLTGYT
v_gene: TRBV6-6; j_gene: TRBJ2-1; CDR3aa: ASSYSTGLKYNEQF
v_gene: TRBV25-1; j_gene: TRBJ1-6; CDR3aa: ASSELDPGYSPLH
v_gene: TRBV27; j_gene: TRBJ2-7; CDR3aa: ASSFGTGDEQY
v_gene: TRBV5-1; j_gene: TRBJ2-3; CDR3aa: ASSLYAGGTDTQY
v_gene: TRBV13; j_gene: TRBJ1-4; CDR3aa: ASSLGGTEKLF
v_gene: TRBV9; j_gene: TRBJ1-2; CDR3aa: ASSVGQGDYGYT
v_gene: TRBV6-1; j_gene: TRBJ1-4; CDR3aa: ASSWGATNEKLF
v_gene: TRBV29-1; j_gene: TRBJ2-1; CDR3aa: SAAGGYNEQF
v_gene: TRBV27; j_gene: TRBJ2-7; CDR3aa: ASSYRGPPMDEQY
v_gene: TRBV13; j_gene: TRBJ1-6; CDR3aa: ASSPRGGQGNNSPLH
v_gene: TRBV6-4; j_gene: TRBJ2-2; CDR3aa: ASSEVLNTGELF
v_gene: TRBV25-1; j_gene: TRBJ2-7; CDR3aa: ASSGGQPGLAHEQY
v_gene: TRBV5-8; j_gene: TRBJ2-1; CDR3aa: ASSWGQGSYNEQF
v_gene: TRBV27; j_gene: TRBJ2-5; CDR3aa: ASSLFGGQETQY
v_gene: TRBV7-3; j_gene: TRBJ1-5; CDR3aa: ASSLTRLGQGYNQPQH
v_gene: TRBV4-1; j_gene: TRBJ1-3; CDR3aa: ASSQDGGSGNTIY
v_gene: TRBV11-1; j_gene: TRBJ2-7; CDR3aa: ASSLWGDRGYEQY
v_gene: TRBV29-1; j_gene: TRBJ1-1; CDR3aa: SVEGGEENTEAF
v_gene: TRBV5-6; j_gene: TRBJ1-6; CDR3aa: ASSLVRSRSGNSPLH
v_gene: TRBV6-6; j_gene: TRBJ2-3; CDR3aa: ASSLGSTDTQY
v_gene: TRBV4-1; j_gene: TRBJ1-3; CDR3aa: ASSQDYRTGNTIY
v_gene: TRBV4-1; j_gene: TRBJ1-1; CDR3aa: ASSPVEVTNTEAF
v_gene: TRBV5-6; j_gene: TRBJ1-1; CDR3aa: ASRPALMNTEAF
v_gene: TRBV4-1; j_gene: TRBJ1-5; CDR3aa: ASSQVGTGIQPQH
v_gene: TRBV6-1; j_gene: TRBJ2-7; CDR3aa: ASSLGRSYEQY
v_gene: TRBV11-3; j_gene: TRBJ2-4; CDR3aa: ASSPEGGGGIQY